This TCR beta chain was recovered during a study of cytomegalovirus exposure and HLA in healthy donors (dated by TCRdb to between 2016 and 2019). Context from the whole study: An earlier analysis of 587 of the donors reported 276 Gb of sequence data and some 110 million unique TCR beta sequences obtained from about 170 million T cells. About 280 gigabases of sequencing data and tens of millions of unique TCR sequences were included in an early release covering 550 to 800 HLA-typed donors. Of the roughly 430 genotyped donors, approximately 82% fell in the genetic ancestry cluster associated with self-reported Caucasian donors. The aim of the study was to test whether cataloging public T cell receptors could identify signatures of past pathogen exposure. The study used immunosequencing to profile the T cell repertoires of several hundred subjects and linked those repertoires to cytomegalovirus serostatus. A separate validation cohort of approximately 120 different subjects was used in addition to the 666-subject first cohort. To predict cytomegalovirus infection status, the study brought together high-throughput TCR immunosequencing, statistical association of individual TCRs with disease status, and machine learning. In a later analysis, previously published TCR beta repertoires from some 640 donors were re-analyzed and high-resolution HLA genotyping was added so that TCR occurrence patterns could be studied. The later analysis used no new phenotypic data to find candidate immune exposures, relying instead on TCR beta sequences and their occurrence across donors. In an earlier analysis of several hundred of the donors, high-throughput TCR beta sequencing was used to judge whether each TCR beta V gene segment behaved as functional or pseudogenic. Donor age, sex, ethnicity and CMV serostatus were compiled together with the repertoire data. In a later genetic analysis, genome-wide SNP genotypes for about 65% of the 666 donors were used, and that subset was treated as a discovery cohort. Every repertoire in the discovery cohort had been generated on one and the same sequencing platform. HLA typing included class I and class II loci at four-digit resolution. Typing coverage differed by locus: A, B, C, DRB1 and DQB1 were typed in roughly 620-630 donors, DQA1 in 522, DPA1 in roughly 590, and DPB1 in just under 490. A handful of DR-DQ haplotypes were handled as single units for association and clustering because linkage in the cohort was strong. Among around 400 genotyped donors of the cohort, an average of roughly 240,000 unique TCR beta nucleotide sequences were sequenced per donor, about a sixth of them non-productive. Here is what the overall study found, with its caveats: The 87-base-pair reads could not distinguish some IMGT-functional V segments, including TRBV6-2 and TRBV6-3, so those segments were excluded. Because HLA typing was unavailable for some donors at each locus, only the typed subset was used in association tests. Over 15 rarely observed V segments, including chromosome 9 orphons, were excluded from the earlier analysis of several hundred of the donors because counts were too low. Several of the top co-occurrence clusters appeared to be linked to parvovirus B19, influenza, CMV and Epstein-Barr virus, according to a later analysis. A cluster of highly shared sequence variants was judged likely to represent a technical artifact of the sequencing pipeline. Most TCR sequences were seen in very few donors, while some public TCRs were found in many individuals. The classifier was reported to diagnose cytomegalovirus status with high specificity and sensitivity in both the original and validation cohorts. Immune exposure information for the cohort was limited to CMV serostatus. In a later genetic analysis, fewer N-insertions in productive TCRs were reported among donors in an Asian-associated ancestry cluster than the 666-donor mean. At a false discovery rate of 0.05, a later analysis linked 15,000 to 20,000 TCR beta sequences to specific HLA alleles. Only TCR beta chains were sequenced in this cohort, and the absence of alpha or paired-chain data limited detectable features. Linkage disequilibrium might explain the correlated functional status among segregating V segments, but an unknown experimental factor could not be excluded. In the study, around 150 TCR beta chains were listed as associated with cytomegalovirus. According to a later analysis, TCR association rates differed among HLA loci, with DRB1 alleles showing the most associated TCRs and HLA-C alleles showing the fewest. Strong co-occurrence of HLA alleles, especially DR and DQ, made assigning TCR associations to individual alleles difficult. In vitro tests confirmed that a few of the cytomegalovirus-associated TCR beta chains recognize cytomegalovirus antigens. In a later analysis, HLA-associated TCR beta chains showed more clonal expansion and lower generation probabilities than non-associated chains that were equally common. In a later genetic analysis, a missense DCLRE1C variant was associated with V-gene and J-gene trimming of TCR beta chains, and the association was replicated in an independent cohort. It was suggested by the authors that the approach could potentially be generalized to other disease states and immunological phenotypes. Most CMV-associated TCR beta chains appeared to be HLA-restricted in a later analysis, and the HLA associations seemed to be driven largely by CMV exposure. A further reported finding was that TCR beta sequences accurately predicted the HLA-A and HLA-B alleles for most subjects in the first cohort. Roughly uniform sequencing depth across donors was assumed in presence/absence analyses, although this assumption may not hold. In an earlier analysis of under 600 of the donors, most TCR beta V segments were observed in productive rearrangements about 87% or about 30% of the time, broadly matching IMGT annotations.

The method behind the library was the immunoSEQ multiplex PCR assay. For the multiplex PCR, a mixture combining 60 forward primers for TCR Vbeta segments and 13 reverse primers for TCR Jbeta segments was used. A multiplex PCR assay on genomic DNA amplified the CDR3 region of rearranged TCR beta genes. Amplified TCR beta libraries were sequenced as 87-base-pair reads on the Illumina HiSeq System. The paper's data handling went like this. Across the 670 or so repertoires, a later analysis counted tens of millions of unique TCR beta chains, roughly 11 million of which were shared by at least two donors. A nearest-neighbor algorithm error-corrected the raw reads and collapsed the reads into unique sequences, merging closely related sequences to remove PCR and sequencing errors. V, D and J gene segments were assigned by aligning CDR3 sequences to IMGT reference sequences. For a sequence to be retained, a match of at least six nucleotides to both a V gene segment and a J gene segment was required. Rearrangements were classified as productive when the CDR3 lacked stop codons and remained in frame with V and J, and all other rearrangements were classified as non-productive. Following IMGT convention, CDR3 was defined as the stretch from the second conserved V-encoded cysteine up to the conserved J-encoded phenylalanine. The earlier analysis of 550 to 650 of the donors excluded any sequence lacking an unambiguous match to a single V gene segment. In an earlier analysis of several hundred of the donors, V segments were called functional above 56.7% productive rearrangements and were called segregating when the between-donor standard deviation exceeded 5%. A statistical classification framework was developed to diagnose cytomegalovirus status using the catalog of TCR beta chain sequences. A later analysis assigned V and J genes by comparing TCR nucleotide sequences with IMGT/GENE-DB human TR gene sequences. Using the TCRdist pipeline, a later analysis assigned CDR3 sequences along with most-parsimonious VDJ recombination scenarios. In a later analysis, each TCR beta chain was defined by its CDR3 amino acid sequence together with its V-gene family, and reads lacking a unique V-gene family were excluded. In a later analysis, 500 to 650 highly shared, low-generation-probability nucleotide sequences were removed to address suspected cross-contamination and a sequencing artifact. In a later analysis, a clonal expansion index was calculated for each public chain from normalized within-repertoire ranks of inferred template counts. Generation probabilities in a later analysis came from a VDJ recombination model fitted to out-of-frame rearrangements, and those results were checked against IGoR. In a later analysis, hypergeometric tests were used to score TCR-TCR, TCR-HLA and TCR-CMV co-occurrence, with a repertoire-size bias correction applied to TCR pairs. False discovery rates were estimated in a later analysis by permuting HLA or CMV assignments 20 times. In a later analysis, co-occurring TCRs were grouped using DBSCAN, with TCRdist sequence similarity added in when clustering inside HLA-allele-positive subsets. Repertoires with fewer than 30,000 or more than 120,000 public chains, plus five repertoires with anomalous nucleotide sharing, were excluded from co-occurrence clustering. Not all clones reach the TCRdb copy of this immuneACCESS table, which keeps in-frame sequences only. Checked studies attribute under half of the gap to unresolved V genes and leave the rest unexplained. The V and J calls and clone size come from that table; D and trimming were worked out from the DNA. The sample contains some 180,000 clones, less than 80% of them found a single time. The top ten clones comprise roughly 1.5% of the sample.

Reading from cysteine to phenylalanine, the CDR3 counts 14 amino acids. The retained sequence is limited to the CDR3, 42 bases, with the frame set at the first base. The germline V and J ends show losses of 7 bases and 1 base respectively, and no gene match explains 4 bases of the junction. From the germline V gene (reference sequence), CDR1 is SEHNR and CDR2 is FQNEAQ. Points on this clone: The antigen this receptor binds is unknown. No base-level quality is on record; no much larger clone is a single base apart.

The cohort comprised 670 or so healthy bone marrow donors. Cohort members were all nominally healthy when sampled, although unrecorded immune exposures were likely present. The donor was CMV seronegative and belonged to the group of approximately 320 seronegative cohort members. A peripheral blood sample was provided by each donor, and peripheral blood mononuclear cells were used for TCR beta sequencing. The Qiagen DNeasy Blood Extraction Kit was used to extract genomic DNA from the blood cell samples. Source material: PBMCs. The clonotype was recovered from a man younger than 30 in good health and CMV-seronegative. The chain uses TRBV7-9 and TRBJ2-5, with 9 middle bases fitting TRBD2. The CDR3 protein sequence reads: CASTSAGGQETQYF. In nucleotide form, the sequence is TGTGCCAGCACGTCAGCGGGGGGCCAAGAGACCCAGTACTTC.